The rows below give T cell receptor beta chains drawn from one sample of a study of technical replicates of blood from a few donors. TCRdb's copy holds only in-frame clones and misses some; the assay was immunoSEQ multiplex PCR. In the table there are 80,000 or so clones, around 94% of which are singletons. The sample taken for sequencing was T cells isolated from PBMCs. The receptors here all came from a human donor in good health. Both conserved end residues are part of each CDR3. The D gene is left open where the match is weak. The size of a clone is reported for some rows only, either as once, few or many, or as a class for expanded clones.

j_gene	abundance	v_gene	d_gene	CDR3nt	CDR3aa
TRBJ2-2	-	TRBV27	TRBD2	TGTGCCAGCAGTCCGACGACAGGGATGACGGGACTAGCGGGAGAGGTCGGGGAGCTGTTTTTT	CASSPTTGMTGLAGEVGELFF
TRBJ1-2	once	TRBV2	-	TGTGCCAGCAAATGGCAGGGGAACTATGGCTACACCTTC	CASKWQGNYGYTF
TRBJ2-5	-	TRBV28	TRBD1	TGTGCCAGCAGGACAGGGGTTTTTTTGGGGACCCAGTACTTC	CASRTGVFLGTQYF
TRBJ1-5	-	TRBV5-6	-	TGTGCCAGCAGCCCTGGGGAGATGGGGGGGGGTCAGCCCCAGCATTTT	CASSPGEMGGGQPQHF
TRBJ1-4	-	TRBV29-1	-	TGCAGCGCTGAGGTATTGGTCGGTGTCCCGTTTTTT	CSAEVLVGVPFF
TRBJ1-1	-	TRBV7-8	TRBD1	TGTGCCAGCAGCTTATGGTCAGGGGGCAGGAACACTGAAGCTTTCTTT	CASSLWSGGRNTEAFF
TRBJ2-1	once	TRBV25-1	-	TGTGCCAGCAGGATTAACAGATACTCCTACAATGAGCAGTTCTTC	CASRINRYSYNEQFF
TRBJ1-1	-	TRBV30	TRBD1	TGTGCCTGTCACAGGGGGTTCATGAACACTGAAGCTTTCTTT	CACHRGFMNTEAFF
TRBJ1-1	-	TRBV21-1	-	TGTGCCAGCAGCAAAGATGATATTCCCGGGAGCACTGAAGCTTTCTTT	CASSKDDIPGSTEAFF
TRBJ2-3	-	TRBV2	TRBD2	TGTGCCAGTAGTAATAGCGGGAGTAGCCCAGATACGCAGTATTTT	CASSNSGSSPDTQYF
TRBJ2-5	-	TRBV5-1	TRBD2	TGCGCCAGCAGCTTGGCAAATTGGACTAGCAGGACGGAGACCCAGTACTTC	CASSLANWTSRTETQYF
TRBJ1-2	-	TRBV7-2	-	TGTGCCAGCAGCTTAGAGGGGGGGTTTAATAACTATGGCTACACCTTC	CASSLEGGFNNYGYTF